This T cell receptor (beta chain) was profiled in a study of cytomegalovirus exposure and HLA in healthy donors. 60 Vbeta and 13 Jbeta primers were used in PCR. Sequencing used immunoSEQ multiplex PCR; TCRdb keeps in-frame clones, though not all of them. The data show 60,000 to 75,000 clones, and the top ten clones hold about 4%. The germline V gene has CDR1 KGHSH and CDR2 LQKENI. The CDR3 length is 14 residues. Trimming left V 3 bases short and J 2 bases short, with 11 bases between. Overall study findings and caveats: Among the sequence variants, a highly shared cluster was likely an artifact of sequencing. Donors belonging to an Asian-associated ancestry cluster reportedly showed fewer N-insertions in productive TCRs than the roughly 700-donor mean, according to what a later analysis found.

With respect to this clone: Antigen: not known.

This receptor was obtained from a female donor in good health and CMV-seropositive. Sequencing was done on a sample of PBMCs. The chain combines TRBV18 with TRBJ2-7; D perhaps matches TRBD2 (5 bases). The CDR3 spells CASSPPDGTYEQYF. For the CDR3, the DNA is TGTGCCAGCTCACCTCCGGACGGGACCTACGAGCAGTACTTC.